Following are 28 T cell receptor beta chains from one sample sequenced in a study of blood T cells in healthy people across ages. For the second PCR, which ran for about 6 to 12 cycles, a sample-barcoded 5' primer and a J-beta primer mix were used. Using its own MiXCR run on the 5' RACE reads, TCRdb lists one record per CDR3 protein. The table has hundreds of thousands of distinct CDR3 sequences, 49% seen once. Sequencing was performed on blood. The source is a woman in her sixties in good health.

The V and J genes are TRBV27 and TRBJ2-1, with a weak D call TRBD2 (5 bases). Near its end, the DNA agrees better with TRBJ2-7, so the J call may be wrong. In germline, CDR1 is MNHEY, CDR2 SMNVEV (reference sequence). The CDR3 spans 16 residues. The CDR3 loop is CASKPTGLPRYNEQYF. The CDR3 nucleotides read TGTGCCAGCAAGCCAACTGGACTGCCCCGCTACAATGAGCAGTACTTC.

This clonotype has only a few counts. The V call is TRBV4-3, the J call TRBJ1-2; 8 bases agree with TRBD1. V lost 1 base to trimming and J lost 8 bases; unmatched junction nucleotides: 9. CDR1 LGHNA and CDR2 YSLEER come from the germline V gene. This CDR3 is built from 15 residues. The CDR3 sequence: CASSQVIQGAGGYTF. CDR3 DNA: TGCGCCAGCAGCCAAGTCATCCAGGGGGCAGGGGGCTACACCTTC.

This clonotype showed up just a few times. The rearrangement uses TRBV4-3 and TRBJ2-1, with 7 bases that match TRBD1. CDR1 and CDR2 (germline): LGHNA, YSLEER. V lost 2 bases and J lost 1; bases outside the gene matches: 5. CDR3 length: 16 amino acids. CDR3: CASSQKNRGSYNEQFF. The CDR3, as DNA: TGCGCCAGCAGCCAAAAGAACAGGGGTTCCTACAATGAGCAGTTCTTC.

A few counts support this clonotype. The CDR3 DNA reads TGTGCCAGCAGTTACCCCCGGGACTACAAAAATACGCAGTATTTT. Its protein product is CASSYPRDYKNTQYF. V and J are TRBV6-2 or TRBV6-3 and TRBJ2-3; 7 bases are shared with TRBD2. The CDR3 runs to 15 residues. Germline lookup yields CDR1 MNHEY and CDR2 SVGEGT. The V gene end was trimmed by 2 bases and the J gene end by 7 bases; junction bases not matched to a gene: 9.

The rearrangement uses TRBV12-3 or TRBV12-4 and TRBJ2-7; 11 bases are shared with TRBD2. The V segment lost 6 bases and the J segment 2 bases; nucleotides outside the gene matches: 3. CDR3 length: 14 amino acids. Written as DNA, the CDR3 is TGTGCCAGCAGATTACTAGCGGGAGCCTACGAGCAGTACTTC. It specifies CASRLLAGAYEQYF.

The V and J genes are TRBV15 and TRBJ2-7, with TRBD1 identical over 10 bases. Germline loops: CDR1 LNHNV, CDR2 YYDKDF (reference sequence). The CDR3 length is 17 residues. Trimming took 2 bases from V and 5 from J; bases not matched to a gene: 12. The CDR3 loop reads CATSRNRGRQGANEQYF. CDR3 bases: TGTGCCACCAGCAGAAATAGGGGGAGACAGGGGGCGAACGAGCAGTACTTC.

The chain uses TRBV5-1 and TRBJ2-3; 11 nucleotides agree with TRBD2. Germline loops: CDR1 SGHRS, CDR2 YFSETQ. The CDR3 contains 15 residues. V shed 2 bases and J 4 bases; nucleotides not matched to a gene: 3. The CDR3 DNA sequence: TGCGCCAGCAGCTTACTAGCGGGAGTCTCAGATACGCAGTATTTT. Translating gives CASSLLAGVSDTQYF.

V is TRBV20-1 and J is TRBJ2-5; D might be TRBD1 (5 bases). The CDR3 consists of 13 residues. CDR1 and CDR2 from the germline V gene are DFQATT and SNEGSKA (reference sequence). V shed 2 bases and J shed 3 bases, with 10 bases lying between them. CDR3 in DNA: TGCAGTGCTAGAACAACAGGCAAAGAGACCCAGTACTTC. It specifies CSARTTGKETQYF.

This clonotype was picked up a small number of times. This chain connects TRBV5-1 to TRBJ2-5; 9 bases are a match to TRBD2. The junction had 5 bases not matched to a gene; V was cut back by 2 bases and J by 3 bases. Germline CDR1 SGHRS, CDR2 YFSETQ. The CDR3 consists of 15 residues. CDR3 nucleotide sequence: TGCGCCAGCAGCTTCATGGTAGCGGGAGAAGAGACCCAGTACTTC. This codes for CASSFMVAGEETQYF.

The chain is built from TRBV5-1 and TRBJ1-1; D unresolved. This CDR3 has 14 residues. Germline CDR1 is SGHRS and CDR2 is YFSETQ. Trimming removed 0 bases from V and 0 bases from J, with 6 bases in between. The CDR3: CASSLDGMNTEAFF. CDR3 DNA: TGCGCCAGCAGCTTGGATGGCATGAACACTGAAGCTTTCTTT.

Turning to this clonotype: It may be a read error: a sequence one base away is much more abundant. The chain employs TRBV15 and TRBJ2-1; no firm D call. Looked up from germline, CDR1 is LNHNV and CDR2 is YYDKDF (reference sequence). V was clipped by 3 bases and J by 10 bases, with 13 bases between them. The CDR3 is 13 amino acids. CDR3 sequence (DNA): TGTGCCACCAGCAGGGATTTGATTCGGGAGCAGTTCTTC. It yields the protein CATSRDLIREQFF.

This clonotype has just a few counts. The chain combines TRBV20-1 with TRBJ2-2; 7 nucleotides align to TRBD1. Germline CDR1 is DFQATT and CDR2 is SNEGSKA (reference sequence). CDR3 length equals 14 residues. V trimming: 6 bases; J trimming: 3 bases; junction bases outside the gene matches: 7. The CDR3 DNA reads TGCAGTGCGTCGACAGGGTCGGACACCGGGGAGCTGTTTTTT. Translation: CSASTGSDTGELFF.

The J gene is TRBJ2-3, the V gene TRBV20-1; D is possibly TRBD1 (5 bases). V lost 1 base and J 0 bases, leaving 14 bases between the germline ends. The CDR3 spans 16 residues. CDR1 DFQATT and CDR2 SNEGSKA come from the germline V gene (reference sequence). Written as DNA, the CDR3 is TGCAGTGCTAGAGGAATCAGGGCCGCTAGCACAGATACGCAGTATTTT. Amino acids: CSARGIRAASTDTQYF.

V usage is TRBV25-1 and J usage is TRBJ1-4; D is possibly TRBD1 (6 bases). V gave up 7 bases and J gave up 4 bases, with 13 bases separating them. CDR3 length: 14 amino acids. The V gene's germline CDR1 is MGHDK and CDR2 SYGVNS. CDR3 amino acids: CASKGGSHNEKLFF. CDR3 bases: TGTGCCAGCAAAGGGGGATCGCATAATGAAAAACTGTTTTTT.

This clonotype was detected once. The chain uses TRBV3-1 and TRBJ1-2; 8 bases align to TRBD1. The V and J ends lost 5 bases and 5 bases, in that order; junction bases with no gene match: 10. The CDR3 extends over 15 amino acids. Germline-derived CDR1 and CDR2 are LGHDT and YNNKEL (reference sequence). The CDR3 DNA follows: TGTGCCAGCAGCAGGACAGGGATGGAAATTTATGGCTACACCTTC. Its translation: CASSRTGMEIYGYTF.

The genes are TRBV7-2 and TRBJ1-3; 8 nucleotides match TRBD1. This CDR3 comprises 16 residues. V lost 1 base and J lost 0; bases outside the gene matches: 2. CDR1 and CDR2 (germline): SGHTA, FQGNSA. The CDR3 nucleotides read TGTGCCAGCAGCTTAGGGACAGGGTCCTCTGGAAACACCATATATTTT. It is translated as CASSLGTGSSGNTIYF.

CDR3: CASSLGSPVYEQYF. CDR3 DNA: TGTGCCAGCAGCTTAGGAAGTCCCGTCTACGAGCAGTACTTC. The rearrangement links TRBV7-2 to TRBJ2-5; D unresolved. The tail of the sequence fits TRBJ2-7 better, so the J call may be wrong. CDR1 SGHTA and CDR2 FQGNSA come from the germline V gene. The CDR3 length is 14 residues.

The CDR3 region has the DNA TGTGCCAGCAGTTCCATTGCCTACGAGCAGTACTTC. It is translated as CASSSIAYEQYF. The chain couples TRBV28 to TRBJ2-7; D gene uncertain. There are 12 residues in the CDR3. Trimming took off 4 bases at V and 2 bases at J, with 6 bases between the two ends. Looked up from germline, CDR1 is MDHEN and CDR2 is SYDVKM. The variable domain in full, completed from reference TRBV28 and TRBJ2-7, reads DVKVTQSSRYLVKRTGEKVFLECVQDMDHENMFWYRQDPGLGLRLIYFSYDVKMKEKGDIPEGYSVSREKKERFSLILESASTNQTSMYLCASSSIAYEQYFGPGTRLTVT.

This clonotype appeared a single time. The chain carries TRBV7-9 and TRBJ1-1; D gene ambiguous. The CDR3 runs 15 residues. V was pared by 4 bases and J by 0 bases, with 12 bases between. CDR1 is SEHNR, CDR2 FQNEAQ, per germline (reference sequence). This CDR3 reads CASSSAKAVNTEAFF. CDR3 nucleotide sequence: TGTGCCAGCAGCTCTGCAAAGGCCGTGAACACTGAAGCTTTCTTT. Based on the CDR3 plus reference TRBV7-9 and TRBJ1-1, the full variable domain is DTGVSQNPRHKITKRGQNVTFRCDPISEHNRLYWYRQTLGQGPEFLTYFQNEAQLEKSRLLSDRFSAERPKGSFSTLEIQRTEQGDSAMYLCASSSAKAVNTEAFFGQGTRLTVV.

At least ten counts were recorded for this clonotype. The chain joins TRBV29-1 to TRBJ1-2; D gene uncertain. This CDR3 has 14 residues. Trimming took off 2 bases at V and 2 bases at J, with 12 bases between the two ends. Germline values: CDR1 SQVTM, CDR2 ANQGSEA. The CDR3 protein is CSVEKGRSNYGYTF. In DNA form, the CDR3 reads TGCAGCGTTGAAAAAGGGAGGTCGAACTATGGCTACACCTTC.

This sequence joins TRBV5-6 and TRBJ2-4, with D maybe TRBD1 (5 bases). V was pared by 0 bases and J by 4 bases, with 11 bases between. The V gene's germline CDR1 is SGHDT and CDR2 YYEEEE. The CDR3 spans 15 residues. The CDR3: CASSLVGQGKNIQYF. DNA for the CDR3: TGTGCCAGCAGCTTGGTCGGCCAGGGAAAAAACATTCAGTACTTC. Based on the CDR3 plus reference TRBV5-6 and TRBJ2-4, the full variable domain is DAGVTQSPTHLIKTRGQQVTLRCSPKSGHDTVSWYQQALGQGPQFIFQYYEEEERQRGNFPDRFSGHQFPNYSSELNVNALLLGDSALYLCASSLVGQGKNIQYFGAGTRLSVL.

A note on this clonotype: A much bigger clone sits one base away, suggesting this may be a read error. This sequence joins TRBV5-1 and TRBJ1-2; unclear D gene. V shed 3 bases and J shed 3 bases, with 15 bases lying between them. Germline CDR1 reads SGHRS; CDR2 reads YFSETQ. CDR3 length: 15 residues. The CDR3 bases are TGCGCCAGCAGCTGGGTAGCAGGTGGGGACTATGGCTACACCTTC. This translates into CASSWVAGGDYGYTF.

This clonotype appeared once. The chain uses TRBV10-3 and TRBJ2-6, with D possibly being TRBD1 or TRBD2 (5 bases each). CDR3 size: 16 residues. V gave up 4 bases and J gave up 4 bases, with 14 bases separating them. CDR1 is ENHRY, CDR2 SYGVKD, per germline. CDR3 sequence reads: CAISGGEASGANVLTF. CDR3 coding DNA: TGTGCCATCAGTGGAGGGGAAGCATCCGGGGCCAACGTCCTGACTTTC.

The chain carries TRBV3-1 and TRBJ2-5; TRBD2 matches 8 bases. The end of the DNA is better explained by TRBJ2-7, so the J call may be wrong. Germline assignment: CDR1 LGHDT and CDR2 YNNKEL (reference sequence). The CDR3 consists of 14 residues. CDR3 residues: CASSQTGGAHEQYF. CDR3 nucleotides: TGTGCCAGCAGCCAAACCGGGGGGGCCCACGAGCAGTACTTC.

This sequence joins TRBV4-2 and TRBJ2-7; no clear D gene. Trimming took 1 base from V and 2 from J, leaving 9 bases between them. The germline gives CDR1 LGHNA, CDR2 YNFKEQ. The CDR3 is 14 residues long. DNA for the CDR3: TGTGCCAGCAGCCAAGGGGCAGGCCCCTACGAGCAGTACTTC. It codes for CASSQGAGPYEQYF.

The chain has TRBV7-9 and TRBJ1-6; D remains ambiguous. Trimming pared 5 bases from V and 7 bases from J, leaving 15 bases between. Germline V lookup: CDR1 SEHNR, CDR2 FQNEAQ (reference sequence). The CDR3 runs to 15 residues. The CDR3 sequence: CASSVTGSKNSPLHF. The CDR3 DNA reads as TGTGCCAGCAGCGTCACCGGGAGCAAGAATTCACCCCTCCACTTT.

The V and J genes are TRBV6-2 or TRBV6-3 and TRBJ1-6; D remains unclear. This CDR3 has 17 residues. V was clipped by 2 bases and J by 3 bases, with 14 bases between them. Germline CDR1 is MNHEY and CDR2 is SVGEGT. The CDR3 spells CASSYDVSKDYNSPLHF. CDR3 DNA: TGTGCCAGCAGTTACGACGTCAGCAAAGACTATAATTCACCCCTCCACTTT.

The rearrangement joins TRBV10-3 to TRBJ2-5; no reliable D call. Trimming took 10 bases from V and 1 from J, leaving 19 bases between them. This CDR3 contains 15 residues. Germline V gene data show CDR1 as ENHRY and CDR2 as SYGVKD. This chain's CDR3 is CATHPTTAGQETQYF. The CDR3 DNA reads TGTGCCACCCACCCCACCACGGCAGGCCAAGAGACCCAGTACTTC.